There are many counts of the clone carrying this T cell receptor (beta chain). Its target is unknown. This entry is derived from a study of T cells in Graves' hyperthyroidism and ophthalmopathy. Whole-study findings and limits: Clonotypes that were expanded in thyroid above 0.001 mostly appeared in blood too.

TCR beta CDR3 sequences were amplified from RNA transcripts. HTBI primers drove first-round RT-PCR of the TCR CDR3. TCRdb itself ran the multiplex PCR reads through MiXCR, one entry per CDR3 protein. The sample yields around 290,000 distinct CDR3 sequences, 17% seen once. The sequence was obtained from a woman aged 60-75 years with Graves' ophthalmopathy. Sequencing was performed on blood.

DNA of the CDR3: TGTGCCAGCAGCTTGCAGGGGAGCTCCTACAATGAGCAGTTCTTC. It encodes CASSLQGSSYNEQFF. The rearrangement joins TRBV7-2 to TRBJ2-1; D possibly corresponds to TRBD1 (6 bases). Germline CDR1 and CDR2: SGHTA and FQGNSA. Trimming shortened V by 3 bases and J by 0 bases, and 9 bases separated the two germline ends. The CDR3 length is 15 residues.